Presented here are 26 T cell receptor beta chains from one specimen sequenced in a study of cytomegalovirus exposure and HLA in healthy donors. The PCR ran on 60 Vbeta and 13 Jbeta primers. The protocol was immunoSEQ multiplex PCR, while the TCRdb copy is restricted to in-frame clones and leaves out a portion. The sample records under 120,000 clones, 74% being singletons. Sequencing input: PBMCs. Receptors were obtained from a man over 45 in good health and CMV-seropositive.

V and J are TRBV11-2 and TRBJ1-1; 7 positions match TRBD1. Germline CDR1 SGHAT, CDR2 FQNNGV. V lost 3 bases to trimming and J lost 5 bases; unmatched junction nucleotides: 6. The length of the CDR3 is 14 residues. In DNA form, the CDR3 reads TGTGCCAGCAGCTTTTTAAGGGGGCGAACTGAAGCTTTCTTT. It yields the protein CASSFLRGRTEAFF. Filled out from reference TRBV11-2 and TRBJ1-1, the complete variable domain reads EAGVAQSPRYKIIEKRQSVAFWCNPISGHATLYWYQQILGQGPKLLIQFQNNGVVDDSQLPKDRFSAERLKGVDSTLKIQPAKLEDSAVYLCASSFLRGRTEAFFGQGTRLTVV.

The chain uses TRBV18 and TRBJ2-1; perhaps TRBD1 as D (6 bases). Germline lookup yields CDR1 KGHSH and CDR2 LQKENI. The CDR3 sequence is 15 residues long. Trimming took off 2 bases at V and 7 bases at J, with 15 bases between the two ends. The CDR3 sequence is CASSPKAGAGNEQFF. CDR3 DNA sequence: TGTGCCAGCTCACCAAAAGCAGGGGCCGGGAATGAGCAGTTCTTC.

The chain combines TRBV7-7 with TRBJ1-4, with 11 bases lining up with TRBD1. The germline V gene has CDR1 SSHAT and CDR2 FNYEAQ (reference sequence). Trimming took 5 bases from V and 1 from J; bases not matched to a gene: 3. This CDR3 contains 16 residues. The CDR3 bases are TGTGCCAGCAGCCCCGGGACAGGGGGAACTAATGAAAAACTGTTTTTT. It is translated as CASSPGTGGTNEKLFF. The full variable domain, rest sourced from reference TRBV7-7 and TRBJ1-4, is GAGVSQSPRYKVTKRGQDVTLRCDPISSHATLYWYQQALGQGPEFLTYFNYEAQPDKSGLPSDRFSAERPEGSISTLTIQRTEQRDSAMYRCASSPGTGGTNEKLFFGSGTQLSVL.

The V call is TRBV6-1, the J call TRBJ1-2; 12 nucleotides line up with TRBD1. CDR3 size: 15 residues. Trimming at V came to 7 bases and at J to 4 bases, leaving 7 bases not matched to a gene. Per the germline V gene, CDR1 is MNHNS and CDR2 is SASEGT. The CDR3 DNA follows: TGTGCCAGCACCCAAGGGACAGGGGGCGGCTATGGCTACACCTTC. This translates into CASTQGTGGGYGYTF.

The CDR3: CASSQDDRGGPQYF. The CDR3 DNA reads TGCGCCAGCAGCCAAGACGACAGGGGGGGACCCCAGTACTTC. The chain combines TRBV4-1 with TRBJ2-5; TRBD1 aligns across 9 bases. This CDR3 spans 14 amino acids. Germline V gives CDR1 MGHRA, CDR2 YSYEKL. Trimming at V came to 0 bases and at J to 9 bases, leaving 5 bases not matched to a gene.

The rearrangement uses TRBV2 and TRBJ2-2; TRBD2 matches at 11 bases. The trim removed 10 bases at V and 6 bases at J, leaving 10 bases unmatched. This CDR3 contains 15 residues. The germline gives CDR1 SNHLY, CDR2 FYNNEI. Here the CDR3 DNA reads TGTGCCACCTCCTCCCTAGCGGGAGGCGCCGGGGAGCTGTTTTTT. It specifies CATSSLAGGAGELFF.

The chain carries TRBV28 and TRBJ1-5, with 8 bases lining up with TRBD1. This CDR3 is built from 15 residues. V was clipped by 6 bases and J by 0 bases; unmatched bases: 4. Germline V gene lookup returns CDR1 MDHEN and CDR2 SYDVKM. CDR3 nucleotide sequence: TGTGCCAGCAGCCGGGACAGGAATAGCAATCAGCCCCAGCATTTT. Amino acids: CASSRDRNSNQPQHF.

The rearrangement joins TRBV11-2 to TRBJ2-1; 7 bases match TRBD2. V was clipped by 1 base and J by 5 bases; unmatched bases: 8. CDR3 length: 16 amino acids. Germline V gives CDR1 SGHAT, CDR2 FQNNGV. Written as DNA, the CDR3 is TGTGCCAGCAGCTTAGGTGGGCGGGAGCGGAACAATGAGCAGTTCTTC. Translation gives CASSLGGRERNNEQFF.

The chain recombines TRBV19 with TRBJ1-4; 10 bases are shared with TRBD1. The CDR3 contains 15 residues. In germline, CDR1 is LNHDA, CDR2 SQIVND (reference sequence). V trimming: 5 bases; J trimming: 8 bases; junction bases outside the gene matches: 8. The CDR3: CASSGRQGAQEKLFF. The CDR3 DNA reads TGTGCCAGTAGTGGAAGACAGGGGGCACAGGAAAAACTGTTTTTT.

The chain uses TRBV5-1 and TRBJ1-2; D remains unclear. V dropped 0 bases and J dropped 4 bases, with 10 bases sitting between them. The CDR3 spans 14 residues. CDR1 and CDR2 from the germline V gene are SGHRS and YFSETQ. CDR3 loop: CASSLARSGYGYTF. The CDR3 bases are TGCGCCAGCAGCTTGGCCAGAAGTGGCTATGGCTACACCTTC.

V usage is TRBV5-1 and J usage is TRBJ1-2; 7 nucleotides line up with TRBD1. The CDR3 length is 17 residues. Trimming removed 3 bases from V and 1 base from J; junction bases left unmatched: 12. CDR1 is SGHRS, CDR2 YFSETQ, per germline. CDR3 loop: CASSSTLTGTDNYGYTF. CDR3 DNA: TGCGCCAGCAGCTCAACCCTAACCGGGACAGATAACTATGGCTACACCTTC.

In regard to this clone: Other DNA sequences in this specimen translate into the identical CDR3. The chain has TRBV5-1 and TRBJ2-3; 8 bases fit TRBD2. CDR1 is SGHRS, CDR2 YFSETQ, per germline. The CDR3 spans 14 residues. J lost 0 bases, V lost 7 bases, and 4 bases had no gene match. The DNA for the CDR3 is TGCGCCAGCGTACGGGGGGGGAGCACAGATACGCAGTATTTT. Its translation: CASVRGGSTDTQYF.

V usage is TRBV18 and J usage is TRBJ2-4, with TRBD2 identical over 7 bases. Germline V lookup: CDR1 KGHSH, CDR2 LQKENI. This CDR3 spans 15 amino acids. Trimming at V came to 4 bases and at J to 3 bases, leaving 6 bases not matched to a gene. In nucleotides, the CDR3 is TGTGCCAGCTCACAAGAAACGGGAGGCAAAAACATTCAGTACTTC. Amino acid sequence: CASSQETGGKNIQYF.

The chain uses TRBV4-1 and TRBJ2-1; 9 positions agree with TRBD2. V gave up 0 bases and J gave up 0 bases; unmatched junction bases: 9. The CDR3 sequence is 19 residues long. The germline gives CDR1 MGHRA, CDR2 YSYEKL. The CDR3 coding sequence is TGCGCCAGCAGCCAAGATTCGATTAGCGGGGGCCTCTCCTACAATGAGCAGTTCTTC. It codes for CASSQDSISGGLSYNEQFF.

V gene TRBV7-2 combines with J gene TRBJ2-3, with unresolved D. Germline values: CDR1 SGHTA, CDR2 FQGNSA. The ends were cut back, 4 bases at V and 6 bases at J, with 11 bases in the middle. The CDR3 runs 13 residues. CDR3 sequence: CASSSPPMDTQYF. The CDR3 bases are TGTGCCAGCAGCTCCCCCCCCATGGATACGCAGTATTTT.

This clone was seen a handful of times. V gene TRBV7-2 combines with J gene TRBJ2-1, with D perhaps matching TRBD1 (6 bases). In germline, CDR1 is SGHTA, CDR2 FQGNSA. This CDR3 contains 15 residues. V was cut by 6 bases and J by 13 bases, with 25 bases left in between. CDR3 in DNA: TGTGCCAGCAGTCGCACAACCCAGGGGTATAATGGTCAGTTCTTC. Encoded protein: CASSRTTQGYNGQFF.

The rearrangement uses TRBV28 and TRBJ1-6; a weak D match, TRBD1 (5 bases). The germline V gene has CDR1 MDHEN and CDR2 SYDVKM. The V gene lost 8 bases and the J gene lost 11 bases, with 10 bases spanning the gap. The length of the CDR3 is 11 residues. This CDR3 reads CASQGWAPLHF. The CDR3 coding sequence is TGTGCCAGCCAGGGTTGGGCACCCCTCCACTTT.

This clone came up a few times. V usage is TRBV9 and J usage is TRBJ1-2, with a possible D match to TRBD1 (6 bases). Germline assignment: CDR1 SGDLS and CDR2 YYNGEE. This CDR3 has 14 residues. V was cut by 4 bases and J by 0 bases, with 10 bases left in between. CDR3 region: CASSRQAANYGYTF. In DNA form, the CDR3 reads TGTGCCAGCAGCCGACAGGCGGCTAACTATGGCTACACCTTC.

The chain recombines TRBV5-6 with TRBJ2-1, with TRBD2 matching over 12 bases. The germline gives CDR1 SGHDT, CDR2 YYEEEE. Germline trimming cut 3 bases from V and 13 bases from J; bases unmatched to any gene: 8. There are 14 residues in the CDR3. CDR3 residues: CASSSLTSGGDQFF. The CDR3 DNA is TGTGCCAGCAGCTCCTTGACTAGCGGGGGCGATCAGTTCTTC.

DNA for the CDR3: TGTGCCAGCAGTGCTCAACAGGGGATGGGAGAGACCCAGTACTTC. Its translation: CASSAQQGMGETQYF. The chain links TRBV6-1 to TRBJ2-5; 7 bases are shared with TRBD1. Trimming cost V 4 bases and J 4 bases; bases outside gene matches: 9. The CDR3 has 15 residues. Germline CDR1 is MNHNS and CDR2 is SASEGT.

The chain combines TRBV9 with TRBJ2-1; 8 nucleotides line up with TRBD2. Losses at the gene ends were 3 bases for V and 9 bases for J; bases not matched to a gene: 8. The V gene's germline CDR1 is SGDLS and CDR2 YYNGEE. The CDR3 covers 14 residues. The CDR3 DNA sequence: TGTGCCAGCAGCGCCGGGACTAGACGTCCTGAGCAGTTCTTC. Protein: CASSAGTRRPEQFF.

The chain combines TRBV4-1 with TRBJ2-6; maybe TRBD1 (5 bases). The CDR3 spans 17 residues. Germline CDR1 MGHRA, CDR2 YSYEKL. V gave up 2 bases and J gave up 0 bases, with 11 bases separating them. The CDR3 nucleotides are TGCGCCAGCAGCCAATCACCAGGGTTCTCTGGGGCCAACGTCCTGACTTTC. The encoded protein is CASSQSPGFSGANVLTF.

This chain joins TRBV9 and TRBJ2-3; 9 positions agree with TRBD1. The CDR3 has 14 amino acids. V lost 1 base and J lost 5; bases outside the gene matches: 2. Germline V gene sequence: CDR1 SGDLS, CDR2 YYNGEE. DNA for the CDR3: TGTGCCAGCAGCGTAAACAGGGGGCAAGATACGCAGTATTTT. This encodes CASSVNRGQDTQYF.

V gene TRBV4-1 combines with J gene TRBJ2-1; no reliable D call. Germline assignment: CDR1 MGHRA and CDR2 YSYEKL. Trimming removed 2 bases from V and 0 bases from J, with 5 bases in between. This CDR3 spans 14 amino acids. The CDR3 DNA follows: TGCGCCAGCAGCCAAACGGTCTCCTACAATGAGCAGTTCTTC. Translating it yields CASSQTVSYNEQFF.

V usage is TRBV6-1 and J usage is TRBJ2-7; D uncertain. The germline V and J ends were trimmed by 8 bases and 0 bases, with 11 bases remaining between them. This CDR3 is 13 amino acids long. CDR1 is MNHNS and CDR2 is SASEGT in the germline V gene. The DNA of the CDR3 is TGTGCCAGCCGTGGATCGAGCTCCTACGAGCAGTACTTC. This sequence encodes CASRGSSSYEQYF.

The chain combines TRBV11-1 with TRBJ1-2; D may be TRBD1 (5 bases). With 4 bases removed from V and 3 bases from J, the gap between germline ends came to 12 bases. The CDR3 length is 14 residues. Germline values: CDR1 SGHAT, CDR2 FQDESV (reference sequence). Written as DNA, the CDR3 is TGTGCCAGCAGCTCACGGACAAGTCACTATGGCTACACCTTC. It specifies CASSSRTSHYGYTF.